This entry lists 13 T cell receptor beta chains sequenced from one sample in a study of memory CD4+ T cells and cytomegalovirus serostatus (dated by TCRdb to about 2019). The method was the immunoSEQ multiplex PCR assay. TCRdb took this table from immuneACCESS and kept in-frame rearrangements with V and J called. Such tables lack part of the clones; where checked against another copy, unresolved V genes explain under half of the gap, and the rest is unexplained. A total of under 55,000 clones appear in this sample, roughly 79% of them only once. More than 1.5% of the sample comes from the top ten. Single viable CD3+CD4+CD8-CD45RO+ cells were sorted as memory CD4+ T cells on a FACSAria II. Source material: memory CD4+ T cells from blood. The receptors were sampled from an adult in good health and CMV-seronegative.

The rearrangement joins TRBV6-6 to TRBJ1-2; D is perhaps TRBD1 (5 bases). Trimming left V 6 bases short and J 8 bases short, with 13 bases between. The CDR3 totals 12 residues. The germline V gene encodes CDR1 MNHNY and CDR2 SVGAGI (reference sequence). The CDR3 spells CASRMEGLGYTF. The CDR3 DNA is TGTGCCAGCAGAATGGAGGGGTTGGGCTACACCTTC.

The chain is built from TRBV28 and TRBJ2-3; D is perhaps TRBD2 (5 bases). Deletions cut 3 bases from V and 1 base from J, with 11 bases between. Germline V gives CDR1 MDHEN, CDR2 SYDVKM. This CDR3 is 15 amino acids long. The CDR3 sequence is CASSFIRGGTDTQYF. The CDR3, as DNA: TGTGCCAGCAGTTTTATCCGGGGAGGCACAGATACGCAGTATTTT.

The chain carries TRBV27 and TRBJ2-5; weak D call: TRBD1 (6 bases). Germline assignment: CDR1 MNHEY and CDR2 SMNVEV (reference sequence). The CDR3 consists of 16 residues. V lost 4 bases and J 4 bases, leaving 19 bases between the germline ends. CDR3 DNA sequence: TGTGCCAGCAGTTCAGTCCAAGCCGGACAGCGAGAGACCCAGTACTTC. This gives the protein CASSSVQAGQRETQYF.

This clone came up a few times. This chain connects TRBV19 to TRBJ1-1, with TRBD1 matching 9 bases. CDR1 LNHDA and CDR2 SQIVND come from the germline V gene (reference sequence). CDR3 length equals 14 residues. V gave up 7 bases and J gave up 4 bases; unmatched junction bases: 7. CDR3 protein: CASKDRDRVTEAFF. The CDR3 nucleotides are TGTGCCAGTAAAGACCGGGACAGGGTCACTGAAGCTTTCTTT.

The chain carries TRBV28 and TRBJ2-7; 7 bases match TRBD1. The V gene end was trimmed by 6 bases and the J gene end by 4 bases; junction bases not matched to a gene: 6. This CDR3 has 13 amino acids. Germline values: CDR1 MDHEN, CDR2 SYDVKM. CDR3 in amino acids: CASRRQGGYEQYF. CDR3 sequence (DNA): TGTGCCAGCAGACGACAGGGCGGGTACGAGCAGTACTTC.

This clone was seen only a few times. The V gene is TRBV19, the J gene TRBJ1-5, with D unclear. V shed 3 bases and J shed 4 bases, with 10 bases lying between them. There are 14 residues in the CDR3. The germline V gene has CDR1 LNHDA and CDR2 SQIVND (reference sequence). The CDR3: CASSIRQANQPQHF. CDR3 nucleotide sequence: TGTGCCAGTAGTATTCGGCAGGCTAATCAGCCCCAGCATTTT.

The rearrangement links TRBV12-5 to TRBJ2-1; 10 nucleotides line up with TRBD2. Germline trimming cut 4 bases from V and 9 bases from J; bases unmatched to any gene: 6. In germline, CDR1 is LGHNT, CDR2 FRNRAP. The CDR3 has 14 amino acids. The CDR3 DNA follows: TGTGCTAGTGGTTCGCTAGCGGGAGCGCCTGAGCAGTTCTTC. Protein: CASGSLAGAPEQFF. Using reference TRBV12-5 and TRBJ2-1 for the parts outside the CDR3, the full variable domain is DARVTQTPRHKVTEMGQEVTMRCQPILGHNTVFWYRQTMMQGLELLAYFRNRAPLDDSGMPKDRFSAEMPDATLATLKIQPSEPRDSAVYFCASGSLAGAPEQFFGPGTRLTVL.

This chain links TRBV2 with TRBJ1-5, with no clear D. V dropped 4 bases and J dropped 2 bases, with 9 bases sitting between them. The germline V gene has CDR1 SNHLY and CDR2 FYNNEI. CDR3 size: 14 residues. CDR3 nucleotide sequence: TGTGCCAGCAGTGGTTGGGGAGGCAATCAGCCCCAGCATTTT. The encoded protein is CASSGWGGNQPQHF. The full variable domain, its missing parts supplied by reference TRBV2 and TRBJ1-5, is EPEVTQTPSHQVTQMGQEVILRCVPISNHLYFYWYRQILGQKVEFLVSFYNNEISEKSEIFDDQFSVERPDGSNFTLKIRSTKLEDSAMYFCASSGWGGNQPQHFGDGTRLSIL.

This chain links TRBV2 with TRBJ2-7; D unresolved. Germline V gene lookup returns CDR1 SNHLY and CDR2 FYNNEI. The CDR3 is made up of 14 amino acids. The V end lost 5 bases, the J end lost 3 bases, and 14 bases lay between the germline ends. CDR3 DNA: TGTGCCAGCAGTTCCGACATAAAGGGCTACGAGCAGTACTTC. Translation: CASSSDIKGYEQYF.

In this sample, this clone turned up a few times. The V call is TRBV28, the J call TRBJ1-5, with no clear D. The CDR3 is 16 residues long. Between the trimmed V and J ends, which lost 5 bases and 2 bases, there was a span of 16 bases. Germline V gives CDR1 MDHEN, CDR2 SYDVKM. The CDR3 region is CASSRGFGIGNQPQHF. CDR3 bases: TGTGCCAGCAGTAGAGGTTTTGGCATCGGCAATCAGCCCCAGCATTTT.

The chain couples TRBV27 to TRBJ1-2; D possibly corresponds to TRBD1 (5 bases). From germline, CDR1 is MNHEY and CDR2 SMNVEV (reference sequence). Trimming stripped 9 bases from V and 1 base from J, with 15 bases between. The CDR3 contains 14 residues. In nucleotides, the CDR3 is TGTGCCAGTAAACCGGGACGGATTAACTATGGCTACACCTTC. It yields the protein CASKPGRINYGYTF.

A few counts support this clone. This CDR3 reads CASSHNGRTSRADTQYF. In DNA form, the CDR3 reads TGCGCCAGCAGCCATAATGGGAGAACCTCAAGGGCAGATACGCAGTATTTT. The V and J genes are TRBV4-3 and TRBJ2-3; TRBD2 might be the D (5 bases). The CDR3 is made up of 17 amino acids. Germline V gene sequence: CDR1 LGHNA, CDR2 YSLEER. V was trimmed by 3 bases and J by 4 bases, leaving 20 bases between them.

This chain uses TRBV5-6 with TRBJ1-4, with no clear D. The CDR3 covers 15 residues. The germline V gene encodes CDR1 SGHDT and CDR2 YYEEEE. V was shortened by 0 bases and J by 4 bases, with 10 bases between the two germline ends. CDR3 loop: CASSLAKFGNEKLFF. For the CDR3, the DNA is TGTGCCAGCAGCTTGGCCAAGTTTGGTAATGAAAAACTGTTTTTT.